These 10 T cell receptor beta chains were all obtained from the same sample, sequenced in a study of Ad26.COV2.S vaccination and SARS-CoV-2 variants. Clones were sequenced by immunoSEQ multiplex PCR, and TCRdb holds only the in-frame ones, with some missing. Among fewer than 300,000 clones, more than 75% were seen once, and the ten largest hold approximately 3.4%. The sample's treatment: roughly 18 received Ad26.COV2.S at low or high dose, single or two shots; about 5 received placebo; per-sample allocation not given. Day 63 following the first vaccine or placebo injection was when the samples were taken. The sample consisted of peripheral blood, taken in a trial of Ad26.COV2.S vaccine versus placebo. Receptor source: a person between 18 and 60 years old who received the Ad26.COV2.S COVID-19 vaccine or a placebo.

This clone has just one count. J is TRBJ1-2 and V is TRBV29-1, with TRBD1 matching over 10 bases. The CDR3 spans 14 residues. CDR1 and CDR2 (germline): SQVTM, ANQGSEA. Trimming cost V 3 bases and J 10 bases; bases outside gene matches: 11. DNA for the CDR3: TGCAGCGTTGACGGCTCGGGACAGGGGCTAGTCTACACCTTC. It specifies CSVDGSGQGLVYTF.

V gene TRBV6-5 combines with J gene TRBJ2-7; no clear D. Trimming removed 7 bases at V and 5 bases at J, with 12 bases between. Germline CDR1 and CDR2: MNHEY and SVGAGI. This CDR3 has 12 amino acids. CDR3 protein: CASTILRNEQYF. In nucleotides, the CDR3 is TGTGCCAGCACCATCCTGAGGAACGAGCAGTACTTC.

The count of this clone is one. V gene TRBV28 combines with J gene TRBJ1-5; D gene ambiguous. Trimming removed 5 bases at V and 5 bases at J, with 13 bases between. There are 14 residues in the CDR3. Per the germline V gene, CDR1 is MDHEN and CDR2 is SYDVKM. The DNA of the CDR3 is TGTGCCAGCAGTCTCGCGGGCGGGGATCAGCCCCAGCATTTT. Translated, it gives CASSLAGGDQPQHF.

This chain uses TRBV6-5 with TRBJ1-2; a weak D match, TRBD1 (5 bases). This CDR3 region has 14 residues. Deletions cut 10 bases from V and 6 bases from J, with 21 bases between. Germline CDR1 and CDR2: MNHEY and SVGAGI. CDR3 amino acids: CATAGQGRVDGYTF. DNA of the CDR3: TGTGCCACGGCGGGCCAGGGAAGAGTGGATGGCTACACCTTC.

The chain joins TRBV11-2 to TRBJ1-4; D may be TRBD1 (5 bases). Trimming shortened V by 3 bases and J by 14 bases, and 13 bases separated the two germline ends. The CDR3 extends over 12 amino acids. Per the germline V gene, CDR1 is SGHAT and CDR2 is FQNNGV. In DNA, the CDR3 is TGTGCCAGCAGCTTGGAAGGGGTTGAGCTGTTTTTT. Translated, it gives CASSLEGVELFF.

This clone was observed a single time. The V and J genes are TRBV25-1 and TRBJ1-1; perhaps TRBD1 as D (5 bases). V was shortened by 5 bases and J by 7 bases, with 11 bases between the two germline ends. There are 12 residues in the CDR3. Looked up from germline, CDR1 is MGHDK and CDR2 is SYGVNS. The CDR3 loop is CASSIWDGEAFF. The CDR3 DNA follows: TGTGCCAGCAGTATTTGGGACGGTGAAGCTTTCTTT.

The chain carries TRBV10-3 and TRBJ1-5; D uncertain. The V gene's germline CDR1 is ENHRY and CDR2 SYGVKD. V was shortened by 3 bases and J by 0 bases, with 3 bases between the two germline ends. This CDR3 is 13 amino acids long. The CDR3 spells CAISDGSNQPQHF. For the CDR3, the DNA is TGTGCCATCAGTGACGGTAGCAATCAGCCCCAGCATTTT.

This rearrangement joins TRBV19 to TRBJ2-3; D uncertain. Germline-derived CDR1 and CDR2 are LNHDA and SQIVND (reference sequence). The ends were cut back, 3 bases at V and 1 base at J, with 5 bases in the middle. This CDR3 is built from 13 residues. The CDR3 nucleotides are TGTGCCAGTAGTATGATGGGCACAGATACGCAGTATTTT. Residues: CASSMMGTDTQYF.

This clone was counted a single time. This chain links TRBV4-1 with TRBJ1-2, with 12 nucleotides matching TRBD1. V shed 5 bases and J 6 bases; nucleotides not matched to a gene: 13. Germline V lookup: CDR1 MGHRA, CDR2 YSYEKL. This CDR3 is 17 amino acids long. CDR3 protein: CASSAVGGDRGRNGYTF. The CDR3, as DNA: TGCGCCAGCAGCGCAGTGGGTGGGGACAGGGGGCGGAATGGCTACACCTTC.

The chain employs TRBV12-5 and TRBJ1-5, with no clear D. This CDR3 is built from 13 residues. Trimming removed 4 bases at V and 13 bases at J, with 17 bases between. The V gene's germline CDR1 is LGHNT and CDR2 FRNRAP. The CDR3 loop reads CASGSWTLGKQHF. In DNA, the CDR3 is TGTGCTAGTGGTTCCTGGACCTTGGGTAAACAGCATTTT.